This TCR beta chain is from a study of blood T cell repertoires in COVID-19. V was shortened by 1 base and J by 3 bases, with 13 bases between the two germline ends. Germline V gene sequence: CDR1 MNHNS, CDR2 SASEGT. The CDR3 sequence is 15 residues long. In the original processing: Reference gene primer amplification gave nucleated cell count estimates. Sequencing used immunoSEQ multiplex PCR; TCRdb keeps in-frame clones, though not all of them. V, J and clone size are taken as reported in that table, and D and trimming were inferred from the DNA itself. This sample yields under 200,000 clones, of which around nine tenths are seen a single time; under 2% belongs to the top ten.

The sequence derives from a man younger than 30 with active or convalescent COVID-19. Material: peripheral blood. This sequence joins TRBV6-1 and TRBJ2-7; D is undetermined. CDR3 loop: CASSEELAPHYEQYF. The CDR3 DNA reads as TGTGCCAGCAGTGAAGAGTTGGCCCCGCACTACGAGCAGTACTTC.